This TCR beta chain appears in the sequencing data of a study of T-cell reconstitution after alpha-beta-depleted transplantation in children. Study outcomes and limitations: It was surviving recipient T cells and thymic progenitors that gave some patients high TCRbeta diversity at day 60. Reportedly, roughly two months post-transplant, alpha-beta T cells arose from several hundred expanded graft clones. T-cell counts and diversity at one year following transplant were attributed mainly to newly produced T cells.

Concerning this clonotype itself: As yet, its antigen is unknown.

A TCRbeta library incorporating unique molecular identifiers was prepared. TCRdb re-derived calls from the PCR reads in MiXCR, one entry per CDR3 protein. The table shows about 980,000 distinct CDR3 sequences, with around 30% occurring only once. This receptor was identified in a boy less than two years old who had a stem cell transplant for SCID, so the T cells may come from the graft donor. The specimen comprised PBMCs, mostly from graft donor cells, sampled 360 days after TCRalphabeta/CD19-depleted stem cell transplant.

Here the CDR3 DNA reads TGTGCCAGCAGCCAAGCAGTCAGGGACAGTATCCTCCTGAGACGGAGGGAGCAGTTCTTC. It yields the protein CASSQAVRDSILLRRREQFF. The J gene is TRBJ2-1, the V gene TRBV4-2; TRBD1 matches 7 bases. CDR1 is LGHNA, CDR2 YNFKEQ, per germline. Trimming at V came to 1 base and at J to 10 bases, leaving 25 bases not matched to a gene. This CDR3 is 20 amino acids long.